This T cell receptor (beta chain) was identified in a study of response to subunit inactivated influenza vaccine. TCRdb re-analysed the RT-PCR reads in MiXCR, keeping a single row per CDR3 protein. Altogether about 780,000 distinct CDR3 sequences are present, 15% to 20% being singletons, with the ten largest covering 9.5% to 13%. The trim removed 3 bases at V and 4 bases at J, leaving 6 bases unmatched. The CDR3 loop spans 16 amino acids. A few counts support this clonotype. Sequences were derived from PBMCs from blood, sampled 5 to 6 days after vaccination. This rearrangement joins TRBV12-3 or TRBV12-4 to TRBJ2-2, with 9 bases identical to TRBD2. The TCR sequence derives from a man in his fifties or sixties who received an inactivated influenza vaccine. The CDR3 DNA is TGTGCCAGCAGTTTTTCTCCTAGCGGGGCCACCGGGGAGCTGTTTTTT. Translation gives CASSFSPSGATGELFF.